The source of this T cell receptor beta chain is a study of blood T cell repertoires in COVID-19. Study context: Whether acute or convalescent, the COVID-19 samples came from the United States, Italy and Spain. T cells, B-cell-depleted T cells, or PBMCs supplied cDNA or gDNA.

As handled by the study authors: From reference gene primer amplification, estimates of nucleated cell counts were derived. TCRdb's copy holds only in-frame clones and misses some; the assay was immunoSEQ multiplex PCR. V, J and clone size reflect that table, while D and trimming were determined from the DNA. The sample holds roughly 320,000 clones, about nine tenths seen once. One Seattle source followed patients from active infection through their disease course. The CDR3 is made up of 15 amino acids. The ends lost 6 bases at V and 1 base at J; junction bases unmatched: 2. CDR1 and CDR2 from the germline V gene are LNHDA and SQIVND (reference sequence).

The receptor was isolated from a woman younger than 45 with COVID-19, enrolled during active disease. The specimen was peripheral blood. The rearrangement uses TRBV19 and TRBJ2-1, with 11 positions matching TRBD2. CDR3 bases: TGTGCCAGTAGGTTAGCGGGGGGGTCCTACAATGAGCAGTTCTTC. Translation: CASRLAGGSYNEQFF.